The following is a TCR beta chain sequence with its context. These data belong to a study of T cell changes during pregnancy in multiple sclerosis. Assay: immunoSEQ multiplex PCR; the TCRdb copy retains only in-frame clones and omits some. The sample shows under 45,000 clones, more than 85% of them seen only once. The input for sequencing was CD8+ T cells from peripheral blood mononuclear cells, taken in the third trimester of pregnancy. This clonotype was obtained from a female donor with multiple sclerosis, enrolled in a pregnancy study.

Written as DNA, the CDR3 is TGTGCCAGCAGTGAAATAGCCGGCTCCTACAATGAGCAGTTCTTC. It codes for CASSEIAGSYNEQFF. The rearrangement uses TRBV6-4 and TRBJ2-1; D call uncertain. CDR3 length equals 15 residues. V lost 3 bases, J lost 0 bases, and 9 bases lay in between. Germline CDR1 and CDR2: MRHNA and SNTAGT.